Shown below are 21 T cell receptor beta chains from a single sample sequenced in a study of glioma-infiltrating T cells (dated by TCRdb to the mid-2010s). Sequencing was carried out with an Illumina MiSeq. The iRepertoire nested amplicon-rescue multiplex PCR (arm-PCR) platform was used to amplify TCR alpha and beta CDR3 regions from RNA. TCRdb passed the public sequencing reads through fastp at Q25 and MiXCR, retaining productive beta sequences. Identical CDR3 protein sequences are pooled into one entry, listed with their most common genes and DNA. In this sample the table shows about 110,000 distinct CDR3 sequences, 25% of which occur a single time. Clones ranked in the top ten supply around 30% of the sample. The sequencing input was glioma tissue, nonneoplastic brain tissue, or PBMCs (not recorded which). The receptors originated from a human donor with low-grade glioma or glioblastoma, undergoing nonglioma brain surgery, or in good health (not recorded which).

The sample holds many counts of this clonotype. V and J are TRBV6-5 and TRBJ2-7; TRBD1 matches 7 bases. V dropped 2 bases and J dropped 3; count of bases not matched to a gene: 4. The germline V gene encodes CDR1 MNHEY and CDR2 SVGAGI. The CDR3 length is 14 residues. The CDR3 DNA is TGTGCCAGCAGTTACGTGGGACAGAACTACGAGCAGTACTTC. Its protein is CASSYVGQNYEQYF.

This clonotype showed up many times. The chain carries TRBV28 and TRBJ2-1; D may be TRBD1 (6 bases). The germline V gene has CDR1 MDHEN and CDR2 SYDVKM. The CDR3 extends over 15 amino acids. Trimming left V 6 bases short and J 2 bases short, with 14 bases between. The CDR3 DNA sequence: TGTGCCAGCAGGCTAGGACAGCCTGCCTACAATGAGCAGTTCTTC. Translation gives CASRLGQPAYNEQFF. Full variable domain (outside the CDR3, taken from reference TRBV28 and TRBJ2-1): DVKVTQSSRYLVKRTGEKVFLECVQDMDHENMFWYRQDPGLGLRLIYFSYDVKMKEKGDIPEGYSVSREKKERFSLILESASTNQTSMYLCASRLGQPAYNEQFFGPGTRLTVL.

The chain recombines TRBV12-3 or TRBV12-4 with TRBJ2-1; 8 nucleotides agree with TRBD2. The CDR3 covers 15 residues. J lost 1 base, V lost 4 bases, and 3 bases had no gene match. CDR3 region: CASSSRGGSYNEQFF. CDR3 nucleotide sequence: TGTGCCAGCAGTTCTCGGGGGGGGTCCTACAATGAGCAGTTCTTC.

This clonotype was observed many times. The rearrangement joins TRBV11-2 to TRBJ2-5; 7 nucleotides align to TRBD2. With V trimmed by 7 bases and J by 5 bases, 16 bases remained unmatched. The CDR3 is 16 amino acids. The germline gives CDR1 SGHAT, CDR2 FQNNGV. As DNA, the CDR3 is TGTGCCAGCACAGAGATGGGCGGGAGAGGCCGGGAGACCCAGTACTTC. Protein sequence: CASTEMGGRGRETQYF.

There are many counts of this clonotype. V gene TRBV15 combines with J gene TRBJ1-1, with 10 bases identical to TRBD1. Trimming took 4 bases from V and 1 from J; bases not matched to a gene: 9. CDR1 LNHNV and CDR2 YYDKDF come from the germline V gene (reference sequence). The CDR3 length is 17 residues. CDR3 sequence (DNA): TGTGCCACCAGCATCGGGACAGGGGCCCCATCGAACACTGAAGCTTTCTTT. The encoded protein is CATSIGTGAPSNTEAFF. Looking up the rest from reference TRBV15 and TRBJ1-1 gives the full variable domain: DAMVIQNPRYQVTQFGKPVTLSCSQTLNHNVMYWYQQKSSQAPKLLFHYYDKDFNNEADTPDNFQSRRPNTSFCFLDIRSPGLGDTAMYLCATSIGTGAPSNTEAFFGQGTRLTVV.

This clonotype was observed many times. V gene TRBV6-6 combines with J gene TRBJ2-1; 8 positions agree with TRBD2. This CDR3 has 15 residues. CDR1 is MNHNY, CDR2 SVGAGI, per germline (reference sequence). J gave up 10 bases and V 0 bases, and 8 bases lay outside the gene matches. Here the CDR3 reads CASSYSAGGYREQFF. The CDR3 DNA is TGTGCCAGCAGTTACTCGGCGGGAGGCTACAGAGAGCAGTTCTTC.

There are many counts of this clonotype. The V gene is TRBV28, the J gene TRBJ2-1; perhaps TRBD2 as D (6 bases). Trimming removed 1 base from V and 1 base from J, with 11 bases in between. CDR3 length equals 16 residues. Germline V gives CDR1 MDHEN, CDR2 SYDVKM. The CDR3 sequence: CASSLLGGNSYNEQFF. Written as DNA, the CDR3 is TGTGCCAGCAGTTTATTGGGCGGGAATTCCTACAATGAGCAGTTCTTC.

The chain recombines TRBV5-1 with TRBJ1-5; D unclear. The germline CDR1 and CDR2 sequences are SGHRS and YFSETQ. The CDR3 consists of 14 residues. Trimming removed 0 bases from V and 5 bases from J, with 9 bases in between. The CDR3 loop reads CASSLESGHQPQHF. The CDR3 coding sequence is TGCGCCAGCAGCTTGGAATCAGGCCATCAGCCCCAGCATTTT.

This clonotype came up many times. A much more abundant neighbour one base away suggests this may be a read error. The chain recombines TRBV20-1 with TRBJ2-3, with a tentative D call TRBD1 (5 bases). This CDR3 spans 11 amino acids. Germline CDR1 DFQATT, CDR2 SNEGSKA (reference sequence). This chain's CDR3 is CSADGTGTQYF. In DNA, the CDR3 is TGCAGTGCTGACGGCACAGGTACGCAGTATTTT.

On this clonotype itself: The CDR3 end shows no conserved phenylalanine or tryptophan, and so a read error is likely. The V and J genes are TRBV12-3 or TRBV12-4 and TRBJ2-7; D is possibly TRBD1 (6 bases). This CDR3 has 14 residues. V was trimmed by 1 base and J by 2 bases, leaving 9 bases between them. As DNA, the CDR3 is TGTGCCAGCAGTTTAGAGAGGGGGACCTACGAGCAGTACTTA. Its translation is CASSLERGTYEQYL.

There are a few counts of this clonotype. For the CDR3, the DNA is TGTGCCTGGAGTGTATCAAGGAACACTGAAGCTTTCTTT. Protein sequence: CAWSVSRNTEAFF. The genes are TRBV30 and TRBJ1-1; D remains unclear. The CDR3 has 13 amino acids. The V gene lost 0 bases and the J gene lost 1 base, with 6 bases spanning the gap. Germline values: CDR1 GTSNPN, CDR2 SVGIG (reference sequence).

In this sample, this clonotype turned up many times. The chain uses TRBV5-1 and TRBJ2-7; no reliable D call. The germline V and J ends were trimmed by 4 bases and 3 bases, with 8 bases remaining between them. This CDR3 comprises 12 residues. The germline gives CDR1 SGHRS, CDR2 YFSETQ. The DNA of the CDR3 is TGCGCCAGCAGCGCTACCTTCTACGAGCAGTACTTC. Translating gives CASSATFYEQYF. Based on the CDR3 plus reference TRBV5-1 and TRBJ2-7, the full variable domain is KAGVTQTPRYLIKTRGQQVTLSCSPISGHRSVSWYQQTPGQGLQFLFEYFSETQRNKGNFPGRFSGRQFSNSRSEMNVSTLELGDSALYLCASSATFYEQYFGPGTRLTVT.

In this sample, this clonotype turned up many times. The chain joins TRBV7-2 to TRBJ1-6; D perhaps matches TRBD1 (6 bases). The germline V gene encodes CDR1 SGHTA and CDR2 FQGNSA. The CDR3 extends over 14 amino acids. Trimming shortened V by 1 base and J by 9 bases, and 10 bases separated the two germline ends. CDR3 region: CASSLGQGSSPLHF. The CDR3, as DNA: TGTGCCAGCAGCTTAGGGCAGGGGAGTTCACCCCTCCACTTT.

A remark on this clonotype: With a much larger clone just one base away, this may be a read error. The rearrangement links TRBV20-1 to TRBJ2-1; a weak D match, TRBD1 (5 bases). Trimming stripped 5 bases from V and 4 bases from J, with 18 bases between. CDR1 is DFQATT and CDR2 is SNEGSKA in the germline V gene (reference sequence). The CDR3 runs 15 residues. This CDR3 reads CSAPTGKGIYNEQFF. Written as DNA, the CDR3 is TGCAGTGCTCCTACAGGAAAAGGGATTTACAATGAGCAGTTCTTC.

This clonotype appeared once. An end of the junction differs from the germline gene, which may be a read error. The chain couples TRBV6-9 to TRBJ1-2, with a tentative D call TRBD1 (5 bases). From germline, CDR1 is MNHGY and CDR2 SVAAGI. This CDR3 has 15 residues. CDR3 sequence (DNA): TGTGCCAGCAGTTCCTACGTAAGGGGTGACTATGACTACACCTTC. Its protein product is CASSSYVRGDYDYTF.

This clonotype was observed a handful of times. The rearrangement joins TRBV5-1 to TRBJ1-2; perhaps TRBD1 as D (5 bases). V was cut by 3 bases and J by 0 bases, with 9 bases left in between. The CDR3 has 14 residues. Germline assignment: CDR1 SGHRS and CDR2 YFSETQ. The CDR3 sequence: CASSSGPSNYGYTF. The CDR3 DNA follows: TGCGCCAGCAGCTCGGGACCTTCTAACTATGGCTACACCTTC.

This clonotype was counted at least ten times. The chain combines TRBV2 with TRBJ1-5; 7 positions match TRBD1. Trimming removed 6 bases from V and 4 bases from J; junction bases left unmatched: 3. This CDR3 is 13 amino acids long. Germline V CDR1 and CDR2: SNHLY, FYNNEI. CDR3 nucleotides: TGTGCCAGCAGAAGGGACAGTAATCAGCCCCAGCATTTT. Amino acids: CASRRDSNQPQHF.

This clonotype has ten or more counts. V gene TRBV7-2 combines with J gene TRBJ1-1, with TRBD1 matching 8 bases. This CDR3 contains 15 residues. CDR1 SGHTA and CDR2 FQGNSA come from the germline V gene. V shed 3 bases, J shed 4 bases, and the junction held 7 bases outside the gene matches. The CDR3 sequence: CASSLVSGTGTEAFF. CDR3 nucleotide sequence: TGTGCCAGCAGCTTGGTCTCGGGGACAGGCACTGAAGCTTTCTTT.

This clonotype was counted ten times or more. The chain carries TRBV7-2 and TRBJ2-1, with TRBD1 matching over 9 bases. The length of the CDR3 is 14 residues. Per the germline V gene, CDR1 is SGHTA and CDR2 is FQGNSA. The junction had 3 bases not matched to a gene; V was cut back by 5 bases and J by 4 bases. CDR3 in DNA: TGTGCCAGCAGCGGGGGACAGGGATACAATGAGCAGTTCTTC. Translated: CASSGGQGYNEQFF.

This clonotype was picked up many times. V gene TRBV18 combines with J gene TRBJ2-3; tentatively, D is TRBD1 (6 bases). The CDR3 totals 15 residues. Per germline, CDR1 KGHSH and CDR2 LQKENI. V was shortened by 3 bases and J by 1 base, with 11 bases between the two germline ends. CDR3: CASSPQGTGTDTQYF. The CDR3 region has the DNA TGTGCCAGCTCACCCCAGGGGACGGGCACAGATACGCAGTATTTT.

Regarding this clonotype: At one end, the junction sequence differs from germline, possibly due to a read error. CDR3 sequence (DNA): TGTGCCAGCAGTTACTTAGGAAGAAACATTGAAGCTTTATTT. It codes for CASSYLGRNIEALF. The chain joins TRBV6-5 to TRBJ1-1; D is undetermined. The CDR3 is made up of 14 amino acids. The germline gives CDR1 MNHEY, CDR2 SVGAGI.